These T cell receptor beta chains were read from a single sample in a study of blood T cell repertoires in COVID-19. This table comes from immunoSEQ multiplex PCR, and its TCRdb copy is limited to in-frame clones, with some not included. The data contain just over 300,000 clones, around 89% of them singletons. Sequenced: PBMCs or T cells enriched from blood (not recorded which). Source of these receptors: a woman between 40 and 55 years old who had recovered from COVID-19. CDR3s include the opening cysteine and the closing phenylalanine or tryptophan. D genes are given only for firm matches. Size is stated for part of the rows, as once, few or many counts, or as a class when the clone is expanded.

V gene	D gene	J gene	clone size	CDR3 DNA	CDR3 protein
TRBV5-1	.	TRBJ1-6	.	TGCGCCAGCAGCTTGAACGGTACACCCCTCCACTTT	CASSLNGTPLHF
TRBV7-7	.	TRBJ2-1	.	TGTGCTAGCAGCTTAAAGACTCAGAGCTCCTACAATGAGCAGTTCTTC	CASSLKTQSSYNEQFF
TRBV11-2	.	TRBJ1-4	once	TGTGCCAGCAGCCACGGGGGGGGGCTACTGTTTTTT	CASSHGGGLLFF
TRBV14	TRBD2	TRBJ2-1	.	TGTGCCAGCAGCCAAGGGACTAGCGGGGTTGGTGAGCAGTTCTTC	CASSQGTSGVGEQFF
TRBV5-6	.	TRBJ1-1	.	TGTGCCAGCAGCCCCTCCACAGGGATGAACACTGAAGCTTTCTTT	CASSPSTGMNTEAFF
TRBV24-1	.	TRBJ1-1	once	TGTGCCACTCGGAAGGGGATCGACACTGAAGCTTTCTTT	CATRKGIDTEAFF
TRBV3-1/TRBV3-2	.	TRBJ1-2	.	TGTGCCAGCAGCCTCCCAGGGCAGGGCTATGGCTACACCTTC	CASSLPGQGYGYTF
TRBV24-1	TRBD2	TRBJ2-1	.	TGTGCCACCAGTGATCTAGCGGGAGTATCTTACAATGAGCAGTTCTTC	CATSDLAGVSYNEQFF
TRBV28	.	TRBJ2-6	.	TGTGCCAGCAGTTTCGACAGGCCAGCCTGGGCCAACGTCCTGACTTTC	CASSFDRPAWANVLTF
TRBV24-1	TRBD1	TRBJ2-7	few	TGTGCCACCAGTGTCACGGGACAGGGGGCTGAGGAGCAGTACTTC	CATSVTGQGAEEQYF
TRBV5-1	.	TRBJ2-1	.	TGCGCCAGCAGCCCCGACGCGAATTCAGGGGAGCAGTTCTTC	CASSPDANSGEQFF
TRBV28	TRBD2	TRBJ2-7	.	TGTGCCAGCAGTTCCCCCGCGGGGGGCGCCTCCTACGAGCAGTACTTC	CASSSPAGGASYEQYF
TRBV5-1	.	TRBJ1-3	.	TGCGCCAGTTGGGACTCCGGCCATGCCTCTGGAAACACCATATATTTT	CASWDSGHASGNTIYF
TRBV6-1	TRBD2	TRBJ2-3	.	TGTGCCAGCAGTGGGGCCGGGGAGGGCCTCACAGATACGCAGTATTTT	CASSGAGEGLTDTQYF
TRBV11-3	.	TRBJ2-7	.	TGTGCCAGCAGCTACGACAGGTACCCTCTCGAGCAGTACTTC	CASSYDRYPLEQYF
TRBV25-1	.	TRBJ2-5	.	TGTGCCAGCAGACTAGAAGAGACCCAGTACTTC	CASRLEETQYF
TRBV27	TRBD2	TRBJ2-5	.	TGTGCCAGCAGTTCCGGGGGGGCCCCAGAGACCCAGTACTTC	CASSSGGAPETQYF
TRBV27	TRBD2	TRBJ2-5	once	TGTGCCAGCAGTTTATTACTAGCGGGAGGGCAAGAGACCCAGTACTTC	CASSLLLAGGQETQYF